The T cell receptor beta chain described here comes from a study of neurological immune-mediated disorders. Across the study: The 35 or so multiple sclerosis patients comprised some 31 relapsing-remitting and 3 secondary progressive cases. Study results and limitations: The study phylogenetically grouped the repertoires of 18 of 34 multiple sclerosis patients into one related-CDR3 cluster, a possible signature. In multiple sclerosis patients, the repertoire cluster was unrelated to clinical or MRI findings.

The length of the CDR3 is 13 residues. The germline V gene encodes CDR1 SGHRS and CDR2 YFSETQ. Stored at -80 C, 2 million PBMCs were the source of the unsorted libraries. TCRdb re-derived calls from the 5' RACE reads in MiXCR, one entry per CDR3 protein. The sample records around 66,000 distinct CDR3 sequences, roughly 5.5% being singletons. A note on this clonotype: The antigen is not known. Its ends do not fully match the called genes, so a read error is possible.

The sample was PBMCs. The receptor was isolated from a woman in her thirties with multiple sclerosis. The V and J genes are TRBV5-1 and TRBJ1-6, with D perhaps matching TRBD1 (6 bases). For the CDR3, the DNA is TGCGCCAGCACCGAGGGGGAAAAGTCACCCCTCAACTTT. Amino acid sequence: CASTEGEKSPLNF.